This record looks at one T cell receptor (beta chain) sequence and its context. The antigen is not known. Trimming shortened V by 7 bases and J by 1 base, and 5 bases separated the two germline ends. This CDR3 has 13 residues. Germline V lookup: CDR1 MNHNY, CDR2 SVGAGI (reference sequence). This specimen belongs to a study of vaccination effects on CD4 cells after COVID-19. TCRdb's table, derived via immunoSEQ multiplex PCR, lists solely in-frame clones and lacks some. The sample has 78,000 or so clones; 78% are singletons. With the ViraFEST assay, the study expanded antigen-specific CD4+ T cells using viral peptide pools, then sequenced them. CD4+ T cell isolation took place after 10 days of culture. Testing of the vaccine recipients showed negative nucleocapsid antibodies and no prior SARS-CoV-2 infection.

This rearrangement joins TRBV6-6 to TRBJ2-6; D is unresolved. The sequence derives from a human donor who received a COVID-19 vaccine. The sequences come from CD4+ T cells from PBMCs cultured with SARS-CoV-2 spike peptides, collected before COVID-19 vaccination. CDR3 residues: CASTISGANVLTF. The DNA of the CDR3 is TGTGCCAGCACCATTTCTGGGGCCAACGTCCTGACTTTC.